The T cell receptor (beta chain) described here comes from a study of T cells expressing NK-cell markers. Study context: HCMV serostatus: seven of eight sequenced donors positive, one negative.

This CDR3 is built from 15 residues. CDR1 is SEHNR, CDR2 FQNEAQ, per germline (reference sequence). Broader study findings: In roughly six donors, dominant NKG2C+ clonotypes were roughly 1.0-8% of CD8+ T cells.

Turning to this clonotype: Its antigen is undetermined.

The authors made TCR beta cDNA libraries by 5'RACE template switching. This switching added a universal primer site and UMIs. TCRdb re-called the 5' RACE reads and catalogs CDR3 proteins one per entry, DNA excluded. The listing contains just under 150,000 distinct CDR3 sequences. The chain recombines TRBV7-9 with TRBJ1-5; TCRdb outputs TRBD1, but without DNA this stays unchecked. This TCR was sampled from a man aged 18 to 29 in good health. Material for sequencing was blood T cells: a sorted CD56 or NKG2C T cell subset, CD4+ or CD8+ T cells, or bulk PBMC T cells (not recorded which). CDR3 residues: CASSLDREGGQPQHF.